Listed here are 5 T cell receptor beta chains from one sample, sequenced in a study of CD4 T cells in relation to SARS-CoV-2 and coronaviruses. No antigen is known for these receptors. Produced via immunoSEQ multiplex PCR; TCRdb's table is partial and in-frame only. The table lists fewer than 45,000 clones, about 80% of them singletons. The material sequenced was naive CD4+ T cells from PBMCs, cultured in vitro. Subset meaning: naive CD4+ T cells isolated by negative enrichment. Every receptor here comes from an adult with COVID-19.

This clone was detected only once. V usage is TRBV7-9 and J usage is TRBJ1-1, with unresolved D. CDR1 and CDR2 (germline): SEHNR, FQNEAQ (reference sequence). The CDR3 runs 14 residues. V shed 5 bases and J shed 5 bases, with 15 bases lying between them. CDR3 DNA: TGTGCCAGCAGCCCCCCTTTGTGGGGAACTGAAGCTTTCTTT. Protein sequence: CASSPPLWGTEAFF.

This chain links TRBV30 with TRBJ2-7; the D is unclear. The CDR3 has 12 residues. Per the germline V gene, CDR1 is GTSNPN and CDR2 is SVGIG (reference sequence). Trimming removed 3 bases at V and 2 bases at J, with 8 bases between. Written as DNA, the CDR3 is TGTGCCTGGAGATACCGAGCCTACGAGCAGTACTTC. Its protein is CAWRYRAYEQYF.

This clone was seen more than once but under ten times. In nucleotides, the CDR3 is TGTGCCAGCAGTGAAGCGCCCGGCCAAGAGACCCAGTACTTC. It codes for CASSEAPGQETQYF. The genes are TRBV2 and TRBJ2-5, with D uncertain. V gave up 0 bases and J gave up 1 base, with 6 bases separating them. This CDR3 comprises 14 residues. Germline-derived CDR1 and CDR2 are SNHLY and FYNNEI.

The gene calls are TRBV6-5 and TRBJ1-5, with D maybe TRBD1 (5 bases). Between the trimmed V and J ends, which lost 0 bases and 1 base, there was a span of 10 bases. Germline CDR1 is MNHEY and CDR2 is SVGAGI. The CDR3 consists of 16 residues. CDR3 DNA: TGTGCCAGCAGTTACTCGTTCAGGGTAAGCAATCAGCCCCAGCATTTT. Translation gives CASSYSFRVSNQPQHF.

The V call is TRBV5-1, the J call TRBJ2-6; 9 bases align to TRBD1. Germline assignment: CDR1 SGHRS and CDR2 YFSETQ. V lost 4 bases and J lost 2; bases outside the gene matches: 10. The CDR3 extends over 18 amino acids. The CDR3: CASSLPGQGSPGANVLTF. CDR3 nucleotide sequence: TGCGCCAGCAGCCTCCCGGGACAGGGTTCGCCTGGGGCCAACGTCCTGACTTTC. Together with reference TRBV5-1 and TRBJ2-6, the CDR3 gives the full variable domain: KAGVTQTPRYLIKTRGQQVTLSCSPISGHRSVSWYQQTPGQGLQFLFEYFSETQRNKGNFPGRFSGRQFSNSRSEMNVSTLELGDSALYLCASSLPGQGSPGANVLTFGAGSRLTVL.